This T cell receptor beta chain was captured by sequencing in a study of cytomegalovirus exposure and HLA in healthy donors. The study's findings and limits: In a later analysis, first-cohort TCR clusters were found to tend to co-occur in the approximately 110 validation repertoires.

Repertoires were generated with immunoSEQ multiplex PCR, while TCRdb's copy carries only in-frame clones and drops some. The data hold fewer than 130,000 clones, with about 92% observed a single time. In the case of this clone: What it binds is not known.

Germline CDR1 reads SGHTA; CDR2 reads FQGNSA. There are 13 residues in the CDR3. V was pared by 0 bases and J by 13 bases, with 13 bases between. This sequence was found in a woman between 18 and 29 years old in good health and CMV-seronegative. The source material was PBMCs. The J gene is TRBJ2-4, the V gene TRBV7-2, with D unclear. In DNA, the CDR3 is TGTGCCAGCAGCTTAGCGGGTCAGACTGTACAGTACTTC. Protein product: CASSLAGQTVQYF.